The rows below give T cell receptor beta chains drawn from one sample of a study of a mutant IDH1 vaccine in newly diagnosed glioma. Produced via immunoSEQ multiplex PCR; TCRdb's table is partial and in-frame only. The table shows more than 20,000 clones, with roughly 90% occurring only once. The sample here was PBMCs, taken from a glioma patient treated with radiotherapy, temozolomide or both. Receptors were obtained from a man aged 30-40 years with glioma. Both conserved end residues are part of each CDR3. D genes are given only for firm matches. Not every row has a clone size; where given, it reads once, few, many or a size class.

V: TRBV11-2; D: -; J: TRBJ1-1; size: few; DNA: TGTGCCAGCAGCCCCCGGAGGGCAGGGAACACTGAAGCTTTCTTT; CDR3: CASSPRRAGNTEAFF
V: TRBV11-2; D: -; J: TRBJ1-3; size: -; DNA: TGTGCCAGCCTCCTTGGGGGGGGCTACGGAAACACCATATATTTT; CDR3: CASLLGGGYGNTIYF
V: TRBV18; D: -; J: TRBJ2-3; size: -; DNA: TGTGCCAGCTCATTGTCGGGGACAGATACGCAGTATTTT; CDR3: CASSLSGTDTQYF
V: TRBV5-1; D: TRBD1; J: TRBJ1-1; size: -; DNA: TGCGCCAGCAGCCTGGACAGGGCGTTGAACACTGAAGCTTTCTTT; CDR3: CASSLDRALNTEAFF
V: TRBV5-1; D: -; J: TRBJ2-2; size: -; DNA: TGCGCCAGCAGCTTGGAGAGGGTTTTGAGCACCGGGGAGCTGTTTTTT; CDR3: CASSLERVLSTGELFF
V: TRBV2; D: -; J: TRBJ1-1; size: -; DNA: TGTGCCAGCACTTTATCGGGGTCCACTGAAGCTTTCTTT; CDR3: CASTLSGSTEAFF
V: TRBV4-1; D: -; J: TRBJ1-1; size: -; DNA: TGCGCCAGCAGCCAACCCAAGGGGGTCCCTTACACTGAAGCTTTCTTT; CDR3: CASSQPKGVPYTEAFF
V: TRBV6-6; D: -; J: TRBJ1-2; size: -; DNA: TGTGCCAGCACCGGCGACTATGGCTACACCTTC; CDR3: CASTGDYGYTF
V: TRBV6-5; D: -; J: TRBJ1-3; size: -; DNA: TGTGCCAGCAGTTACGCGGGTCAAGATATATATTTT; CDR3: CASSYAGQDIYF
V: TRBV18; D: TRBD2; J: TRBJ2-7; size: -; DNA: TGTGCCAGCTCACCACCGTTGGGGGGGGATGGCGAGCAGTACTTC; CDR3: CASSPPLGGDGEQYF
V: TRBV5-1; D: -; J: TRBJ2-1; size: -; DNA: TGCGCCAGCAGTTCTGGGGCGGTAGATCAGTTCTTC; CDR3: CASSSGAVDQFF
V: TRBV21-1; D: -; J: TRBJ2-7; size: -; DNA: TGTGCCAGCAGCAAAGAGGTGGGACAGAATTACGAGCAGTACTTC; CDR3: CASSKEVGQNYEQYF
V: TRBV7-6; D: -; J: TRBJ2-5; size: -; DNA: TGTGCCAGCAGCTTAGTGATCAGGACTAACAAAGAGACCCAGTACTTC; CDR3: CASSLVIRTNKETQYF
V: TRBV11-1; D: -; J: TRBJ2-1; size: once; DNA: TGTGCCAGCAGCTTAGGCGGGATCTCCTACAATGAGCAGTTCTTC; CDR3: CASSLGGISYNEQFF
V: TRBV7-2; D: -; J: TRBJ1-2; size: -; DNA: TGTGCCAGCAGCTTCCGGGTTGTTACTAACTATGGCTACACCTTC; CDR3: CASSFRVVTNYGYTF
V: TRBV7-2; D: -; J: TRBJ2-1; size: once; DNA: TGTGCCAGCAGCTTAAGTGGCCGGACCAATGAGCAGTTCTTC; CDR3: CASSLSGRTNEQFF